A single sample is the source of the 2 T cell receptor beta chains below, sequenced in a study of T-cell memory formation after mild COVID-19. TCRdb re-called the 5' RACE reads with MiXCR, one entry per CDR3 protein. The sample contains around 190,000 distinct CDR3 sequences, about 18% of which appear only once. The specimen sequenced was PBMCs or a T cell subset sorted from them (not recorded which). The receptors stem from a man between 18 and 29 years old who had mild COVID-19 (a few samples of this study predate the infection). Cell type and time point are not known.

The chain is built from TRBV5-1 and TRBJ2-3, with 8 positions matching TRBD1. Germline V gene sequence: CDR1 SGHRS, CDR2 YFSETQ. The V and J ends lost 4 bases and 0 bases, in that order; junction bases with no gene match: 4. There are 15 residues in the CDR3. The CDR3 DNA reads TGCGCCAGCAGCGAGAACAGGGGGAGCACAGATACGCAGTATTTT. The encoded protein is CASSENRGSTDTQYF.

The chain employs TRBV7-9 and TRBJ1-2, with D perhaps TRBD1 (5 bases). V lost 1 base and J 7 bases, leaving 13 bases between the germline ends. Germline-derived CDR1 and CDR2 are SEHNR and FQNEAQ (reference sequence). The CDR3 extends over 14 amino acids. The CDR3 protein is CASSLEGAVAGYTF. DNA for the CDR3: TGTGCCAGCAGCTTAGAAGGGGCAGTTGCTGGCTACACCTTC.